This TCR beta chain originates from a study of blood T cells in healthy people across ages. Points from the study as a whole: What prevented conclusive comparison of naive and antigen-experienced cells was that PBMCs were unsorted. Significant beta diversity loss was already apparent by age roughly 38, declining roughly linearly.

Trimming removed 10 bases from V and 3 bases from J; junction bases left unmatched: 6. Germline CDR1 MNHEY, CDR2 SMNVEV (reference sequence). The CDR3 contains 13 residues. A sample-barcoded 5' primer and a J-beta primer mix were used in a second PCR of about 7 to 11 cycles. All samples gave at least 2.5 million CDR3-containing paired-end reads. TCRdb processed the 5' RACE reads anew with MiXCR; each CDR3 protein has one entry. The data show approximately 900,000 distinct CDR3 sequences, about 48% seen once. A few counts support this clonotype. The antigen is not known. The receptor's source is a man aged 25 to 40 in good health. The chain couples TRBV27 to TRBJ2-3; TRBD2 agrees at 8 bases. The source material was blood. The CDR3, as DNA: TGTGCCACCCGAGCGGGGGCGACAGATACGCAGTATTTT. The encoded protein is CATRAGATDTQYF.